This TCR beta chain was identified in a study of cytomegalovirus exposure and HLA in healthy donors. Regarding the study as a whole: Reports showed the classifier diagnosing cytomegalovirus status with high specificity and sensitivity. CMV antigen specificity was confirmed in vitro for a few CMV-associated chains.

On this clone itself: Its antigen is not identified.

This CDR3 contains 14 residues. Trimming cost V 6 bases and J 0 bases; bases outside gene matches: 5. Per the germline V gene, CDR1 is LNHDA and CDR2 is SQIVND (reference sequence). PCR was performed using 60 Vbeta and 13 Jbeta primers. Assay: immunoSEQ multiplex PCR; the TCRdb copy retains only in-frame clones and omits some. Counted here are 60,000 to 65,000 clones, approximately 71% occurring once; the ten biggest clones make up 20% to 25%. The receptor was derived from a woman aged 40 to 50 in good health and CMV-seropositive. The sequencing sample was made of PBMCs. The chain couples TRBV19 to TRBJ2-7; 7 bases line up with TRBD1. CDR3 protein: CASSTGQNSYEQYF. DNA of the CDR3: TGTGCCAGTAGCACGGGACAGAACTCCTACGAGCAGTACTTC.